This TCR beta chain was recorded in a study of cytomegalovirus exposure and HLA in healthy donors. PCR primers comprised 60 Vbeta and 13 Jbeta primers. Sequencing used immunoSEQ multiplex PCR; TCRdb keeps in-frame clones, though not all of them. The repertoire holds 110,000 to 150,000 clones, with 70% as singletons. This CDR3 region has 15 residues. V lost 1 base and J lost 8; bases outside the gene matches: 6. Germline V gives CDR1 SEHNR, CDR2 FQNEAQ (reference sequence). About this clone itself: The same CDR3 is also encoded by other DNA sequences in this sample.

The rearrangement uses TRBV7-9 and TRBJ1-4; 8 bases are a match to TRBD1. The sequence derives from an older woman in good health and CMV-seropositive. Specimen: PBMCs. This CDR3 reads CASSLERTGNEKLFF. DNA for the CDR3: TGTGCCAGCAGCTTAGAACGGACAGGGAACGAAAAACTGTTTTTT. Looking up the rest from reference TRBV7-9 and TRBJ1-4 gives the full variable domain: DTGVSQNPRHKITKRGQNVTFRCDPISEHNRLYWYRQTLGQGPEFLTYFQNEAQLEKSRLLSDRFSAERPKGSFSTLEIQRTEQGDSAMYLCASSLERTGNEKLFFGSGTQLSVL.